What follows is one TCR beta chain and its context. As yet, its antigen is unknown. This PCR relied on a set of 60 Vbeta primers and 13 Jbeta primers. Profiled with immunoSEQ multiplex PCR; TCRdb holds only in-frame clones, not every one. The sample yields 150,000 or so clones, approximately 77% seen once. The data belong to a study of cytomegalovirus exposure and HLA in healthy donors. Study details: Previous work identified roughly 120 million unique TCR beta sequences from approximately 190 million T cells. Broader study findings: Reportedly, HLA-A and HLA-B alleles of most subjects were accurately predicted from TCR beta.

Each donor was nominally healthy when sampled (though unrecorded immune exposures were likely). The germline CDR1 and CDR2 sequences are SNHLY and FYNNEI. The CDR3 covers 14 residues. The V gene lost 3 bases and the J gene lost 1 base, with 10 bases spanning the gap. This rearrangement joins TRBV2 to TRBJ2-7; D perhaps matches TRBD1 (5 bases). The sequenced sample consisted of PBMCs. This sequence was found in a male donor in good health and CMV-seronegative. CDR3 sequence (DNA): TGTGCCAGCAGTGACCGCACAGGTTCCTACGAGCAGTACTTC. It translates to CASSDRTGSYEQYF.